This paragraph covers one T cell receptor beta chain sequence. Its antigen remains unidentified. Within one base of it there is no much larger clone, and no base qualities were kept. TCRbeta CDR3 regions were amplified from genomic DNA using the immunoSEQ Assay, a bias-controlled multiplex PCR. The original methods were these. Within the assay, amplification of reference gene primers was used to estimate how many nucleated cells each sample contained. Sequence reads were collapsed and filtered to measure the absolute abundance of every unique TCRbeta CDR3 rearrangement. For each sample, productive Simpson clonality was calculated as the square root of Simpson's diversity index across productive rearrangements. TCRdb re-hosts the immuneACCESS table, in-frame sequences only. Its copies lack some clones; in the studies checked, an unresolved V gene accounts for under half of them, and the cause for the rest is not known. The DNA gave D and trimming, while V, J and clone size come from that table. The sample table records a few hundred thousand clones; approximately 82% of these occur just once. Together, the top ten hold over 10% of the sample.

The collaborating institutions used their own protocols to collect whole blood in K2EDTA tubes. Collaborator samples were shipped for TCRbeta analysis as frozen whole blood, isolated PBMCs, or DNA extracted from either sample type. The data belong to a study of blood T cell repertoires in COVID-19 (dated by TCRdb to about 2020). With respect to the entire study: Samples covering the acute and convalescent phases of COVID-19 were provided by collaborators in the United States, Italy and Spain. Samples came from the ongoing ImmuneRACE study (first 160 participants) plus 1,254 subjects from 6 global collaborators. Where HLA class I and class II types were available, the types were taken from metadata supplied by the sample provider, not from assay-based typing. A freely available public database, intended as a resource for researchers studying the immune response to SARS-CoV-2, is where the repertoires were released. The sample metadata nearly always contained a de-identified subject ID, COVID-19 status, age in years and sex. Subjects who had been exposed to COVID-19, were actively infected with it, or had recovered from it provided the deeply sampled blood TCRbeta repertoires that made up the dataset. The prospective study material was composed of cDNA or gDNA derived from T cells, B-cell-depleted T cells, or PBMCs.

CDR1 and CDR2 are drawn from the germline V gene: MGHRA, YSYEKL. After removal of 1 base from V and 0 bases from J, the junction retains 6 bases not matched to a gene. There are 17 amino acids in the CDR3, from cysteine to phenylalanine inclusive. The CDR3 DNA has 51 bases and is translated from base 1. Study-wide findings and limitations: The quantity of clinical and demographic metadata differed by source and by participant and was supplied without curation.

The TCR was taken from a human donor in a cohort sampled during active COVID-19. This sequence uses TRBV4-1 and TRBJ1-5, with 7 bases matching TRBD1. The sequenced material came from peripheral blood. This receptor has the CDR3 CASSQGTGIYSNQPQHF. The DNA sequence is given as TGCGCCAGCAGCCAAGGGACAGGTATATATAGCAATCAGCCCCAGCATTTT.